These T cell receptor beta chains were read from a single sample in a study of CD4 T cell repertoires in COVID-19. Clones were sequenced by immunoSEQ multiplex PCR, and TCRdb holds only the in-frame ones, with some missing. Among 65,000 to 95,000 clones listed, 80% to 90% were seen once. The sample in question was CD4+ T cells from peripheral blood, obtained after recovery from COVID-19. Receptors originate from a human donor who had COVID-19. CDR3s leave out the opening cysteine and the closing phenylalanine or tryptophan.

V gene: TRBV7-9; J gene: TRBJ2-3; CDR3 protein: ASSLSGDTQY
V gene: TRBV13; J gene: TRBJ2-1; CDR3 protein: ASSPPWGTGNNEQF
V gene: TRBV5-4; J gene: TRBJ2-6; CDR3 protein: ASSIGRISGANVLT
V gene: TRBV19; J gene: TRBJ1-5; CDR3 protein: ASSLTPGLSTLSNQPQH
V gene: TRBV27; J gene: TRBJ2-7; CDR3 protein: ASSAWLSSYEQY
V gene: TRBV5-1; J gene: TRBJ1-6; CDR3 protein: ASSPSGGANNSPLH
V gene: TRBV5-1; J gene: TRBJ2-1; CDR3 protein: ASKLSGTQGNEQF
V gene: TRBV14; J gene: TRBJ2-7; CDR3 protein: ASGRGSYYEQY
V gene: TRBV3-1/TRBV3-2; J gene: TRBJ2-5; CDR3 protein: ASSPGRLAGRGETQY
V gene: TRBV3-1/TRBV3-2; J gene: TRBJ1-1; CDR3 protein: ASSLRQSEAF
V gene: TRBV14; J gene: TRBJ1-6; CDR3 protein: ASSQETGSSPLH
V gene: TRBV5-1; J gene: TRBJ2-3; CDR3 protein: ASSLGAHTDTQY
V gene: TRBV12-3/TRBV12-4; J gene: TRBJ1-2; CDR3 protein: ASSLLGRGGYT
V gene: TRBV11-1; J gene: TRBJ2-5; CDR3 protein: ASSLRAQYQETQY
V gene: TRBV6-6; J gene: TRBJ1-2; CDR3 protein: ASSPITTDGYGYT
V gene: TRBV20-1; J gene: TRBJ1-1; CDR3 protein: SARERSEAF
V gene: TRBV6-5; J gene: TRBJ1-2; CDR3 protein: ASSYSNQVDYGYT
V gene: TRBV3-1/TRBV3-2; J gene: TRBJ2-1; CDR3 protein: ASSRPLGEAF
V gene: TRBV5-1; J gene: TRBJ2-2; CDR3 protein: ASSPSGGQGNTGELF
V gene: TRBV16; J gene: TRBJ1-5; CDR3 protein: ASSQSPNGAQH
V gene: TRBV6-6; J gene: TRBJ1-5; CDR3 protein: ASSDAGTGPNQPQH
V gene: TRBV20-1; J gene: TRBJ2-7; CDR3 protein: SATPDRPQY
V gene: TRBV7-2; J gene: TRBJ2-3; CDR3 protein: ASSLGAATDTQY
V gene: TRBV7-3; J gene: TRBJ2-7; CDR3 protein: ASSLIGPPYEQY
V gene: TRBV6-1; J gene: TRBJ1-6; CDR3 protein: ASSEGADNSPLH
V gene: TRBV6-2/TRBV6-3; J gene: TRBJ2-3; CDR3 protein: ASSSLTPDFTDTQY